Presented here are 11 T cell receptor beta chains from one specimen sequenced in a study of cytomegalovirus exposure and HLA in healthy donors. Vbeta (60) and Jbeta (13) primers were used in the PCR. Method: immunoSEQ multiplex PCR; TCRdb's copy keeps in-frame clones and lacks some. The table lists more than 110,000 clones, 60% to 75% of them singletons. The sample comprised PBMCs. The source of these receptors is a man aged 30 to 45 in good health and CMV-seronegative.

The chain employs TRBV5-6 and TRBJ1-2; D gene unclear. V lost 0 bases to trimming and J lost 0 bases, with 3 bases between them. The CDR3 totals 13 residues. Germline CDR1 reads SGHDT; CDR2 reads YYEEEE. The DNA of the CDR3 is TGTGCCAGCAGCTTGGGGCCTAACTATGGCTACACCTTC. It specifies CASSLGPNYGYTF.

The V call is TRBV2, the J call TRBJ1-5; 8 positions agree with TRBD1. CDR1 is SNHLY, CDR2 FYNNEI, per germline. The CDR3 extends over 13 amino acids. The V segment lost 8 bases and the J segment 6 bases; nucleotides outside the gene matches: 6. The CDR3 bases are TGTGCCAGCGACAGGGGATGGGGTCAGCCCCAGCATTTT. Encoded protein: CASDRGWGQPQHF.

This clone was seen more than once but under ten times. The chain has TRBV7-2 and TRBJ2-5; 8 nucleotides align to TRBD1. CDR1 and CDR2 (germline): SGHTA, FQGNSA. Trimming cost V 1 base and J 7 bases; bases outside gene matches: 5. There are 14 residues in the CDR3. CDR3 coding DNA: TGTGCCAGCAGCTTAGGGACAGGGTTTGGGACCCAGTACTTC. Its protein product is CASSLGTGFGTQYF.

The rearrangement uses TRBV5-4 and TRBJ1-2, with unresolved D. This CDR3 region has 13 residues. Trimming left V 0 bases short and J 4 bases short, with 7 bases between. Germline values: CDR1 SGHNT, CDR2 YYREEE (reference sequence). The CDR3 here is CASSLGGFYGYTF. The CDR3, as DNA: TGTGCCAGCAGCTTGGGAGGGTTCTATGGCTACACCTTC.

The chain has TRBV6-5 and TRBJ2-2; possibly TRBD1 for D (5 bases). Germline CDR1 and CDR2: MNHEY and SVGAGI. This CDR3 region has 14 residues. Deletions cut 5 bases from V and 4 bases from J, with 11 bases between. The CDR3 loop reads CASSALQGTGELFF. The CDR3 DNA reads as TGTGCCAGCAGTGCCCTCCAGGGCACCGGGGAGCTGTTTTTT.

The gene calls are TRBV2 and TRBJ2-1, with TRBD1 as a possible D gene (5 bases). The CDR3 length is 15 residues. The germline V gene encodes CDR1 SNHLY and CDR2 FYNNEI. Trimming cost V 8 bases and J 0 bases, with 14 bases left between them. The CDR3 DNA follows: TGTGCCAGCTCCGTGGGGCAGGCCTCCTACAATGAGCAGTTCTTC. Translating it yields CASSVGQASYNEQFF.

V is TRBV28 and J is TRBJ1-6; no definite D call. From germline, CDR1 is MDHEN and CDR2 SYDVKM. The length of the CDR3 is 11 residues. The V end was cut by 6 bases, the J end by 9 bases, with 6 bases between. CDR3 protein: CASSGGSPLHF. In DNA form, the CDR3 reads TGTGCCAGCAGCGGTGGTTCACCCCTCCACTTT.

The chain has TRBV20-1 and TRBJ1-2; D remains ambiguous. Germline lookup yields CDR1 DFQATT and CDR2 SNEGSKA (reference sequence). The CDR3 consists of 11 residues. V was trimmed by 7 bases and J by 1 base, leaving 7 bases between them. Here the CDR3 DNA reads TGCAGTGGCACAGTTAACTATGGCTACACCTTC. Encoded protein: CSGTVNYGYTF.

In nucleotides, the CDR3 is TGTGCCTGGAGTGGGCAGCCCGGGGGGGAAAAACTGTTTTTT. Translated: CAWSGQPGGEKLFF. This rearrangement joins TRBV30 to TRBJ1-4, with a possible D match to TRBD1 (5 bases). The CDR3 totals 14 residues. Germline CDR1 is GTSNPN and CDR2 is SVGIG (reference sequence). With 1 base removed from V and 8 bases from J, the gap between germline ends came to 14 bases.

This clone was detected only a few times. The chain carries TRBV5-1 and TRBJ1-1; D is perhaps TRBD1 (6 bases). V shed 4 bases and J shed 4 bases, with 14 bases lying between them. Looked up from germline, CDR1 is SGHRS and CDR2 is YFSETQ. The length of the CDR3 is 14 residues. The CDR3 DNA sequence: TGCGCCAGCAGCCCCGACAGGACGGGCACTGAAGCTTTCTTT. Translated, it gives CASSPDRTGTEAFF.

V gene TRBV6-5 combines with J gene TRBJ2-7; a possible D gene is TRBD1 (5 bases). V gave up 0 bases and J gave up 3 bases, with 9 bases separating them. The CDR3 extends over 14 amino acids. Germline CDR1 is MNHEY and CDR2 is SVGAGI. The CDR3 sequence: CASSYSREVYEQYF. In nucleotides, the CDR3 is TGTGCCAGCAGTTACTCCAGGGAAGTCTACGAGCAGTACTTC.